These 10 T cell receptor beta chains came from one sample sequenced in a study of STAT5B mutations in CD4+ large granular lymphocyte leukemia. Using immunoSEQ multiplex PCR, the repertoire was profiled, and TCRdb retains in-frame clones only, with some absent. The repertoire holds approximately 32,000 clones, with about nine tenths as singletons. The sample comprised CD4+ T cells from blood buffy coats. The receptors were gathered from a human donor in good health.

Here the CDR3 reads CASKVTGPYEQYF. In DNA form, the CDR3 reads TGTGCCAGCAAAGTCACAGGGCCCTACGAGCAGTACTTC. This chain links TRBV6-6 with TRBJ2-5, with D tentatively TRBD1 (6 bases). The DNA end favors TRBJ2-7, so the J call may be wrong. The CDR3 is 13 amino acids. Germline-derived CDR1 and CDR2 are MNHNY and SVGAGI (reference sequence).

V gene TRBV11-2 combines with J gene TRBJ1-4; D unclear. Germline-derived CDR1 and CDR2 are SGHAT and FQNNGV. Trimming cost V 1 base and J 4 bases, with 10 bases left between them. The CDR3 contains 15 residues. The CDR3 sequence is CASSLGAGLNEKLFF. The CDR3 nucleotides read TGTGCCAGCAGCTTAGGGGCAGGCCTTAATGAAAAACTGTTTTTT.

This chain connects TRBV7-2 to TRBJ1-1, with a possible D match to TRBD1 (6 bases). CDR3 size: 13 residues. The V and J ends lost 0 bases and 6 bases respectively, with 8 bases between them. The V gene's germline CDR1 is SGHTA and CDR2 FQGNSA. In nucleotides, the CDR3 is TGTGCCAGCAGCTTAGCAGGGGGACCTGAAGCTTTCTTT. Encoded protein: CASSLAGGPEAFF.

This chain links TRBV30 with TRBJ2-7, with D uncertain. The J call could be wrong; TRBJ2-5 is a better fit for the DNA end. Germline V lookup: CDR1 GTSNPN, CDR2 SVGIG (reference sequence). This CDR3 has 10 residues. Here the CDR3 reads CAWSRETQYF. For the CDR3, the DNA is TGTGCCTGGAGTAGGGAGACCCAGTACTTC.

The rearrangement joins TRBV4-3 to TRBJ1-1; TRBD1 is a possible D gene (6 bases). Germline lookup yields CDR1 LGHNA and CDR2 YSLEER. The V gene lost 6 bases and the J gene lost 3 bases, with 14 bases spanning the gap. The CDR3 sequence is 14 residues long. The CDR3 DNA is TGCGCCAGCAGTTACAGGGCCGGGGACACTGAAGCTTTCTTT. It yields the protein CASSYRAGDTEAFF.

This rearrangement joins TRBV11-2 to TRBJ1-1; unclear D gene. The V and J ends lost 8 bases and 3 bases respectively, with 16 bases between them. The germline V gene has CDR1 SGHAT and CDR2 FQNNGV. This CDR3 has 14 residues. CDR3 protein: CASSNAPKYTEAFF. The CDR3 nucleotides are TGTGCCAGCTCCAACGCCCCGAAATACACTGAAGCTTTCTTT.

The rearrangement joins TRBV10-1 to TRBJ2-1, with 8 bases lining up with TRBD2. The CDR3 extends over 14 amino acids. J gave up 2 bases and V 5 bases, and 2 bases lay outside the gene matches. Per germline, CDR1 WNHNN and CDR2 SYGVQD (reference sequence). This chain's CDR3 is CASSPGGAYNEQFF. The CDR3 DNA is TGCGCCAGCAGTCCCGGGGGGGCCTACAATGAGCAGTTCTTC.

The V call is TRBV9, the J call TRBJ2-7, with D hard to call. V was cut by 3 bases and J by 5 bases, with 15 bases left in between. This CDR3 comprises 14 residues. Per germline, CDR1 SGDLS and CDR2 YYNGEE. CDR3 nucleotide sequence: TGTGCCAGCAGCGCTTTCTTGGAAGGGAACGAGCAGTACTTC. Its protein is CASSAFLEGNEQYF.

V gene TRBV9 combines with J gene TRBJ2-3; D might be TRBD2 (6 bases). CDR1 is SGDLS and CDR2 is YYNGEE in the germline V gene. Trimming left V 1 base short and J 0 bases short, with 15 bases between. This CDR3 region has 17 residues. As DNA, the CDR3 is TGTGCCAGCAGCGTAACACCGGGACTTTACAGCACAGATACGCAGTATTTT. The encoded protein is CASSVTPGLYSTDTQYF.

The chain employs TRBV4-1 and TRBJ2-1; TRBD2 agrees at 10 bases. Looked up from germline, CDR1 is MGHRA and CDR2 is YSYEKL. This CDR3 is 17 amino acids long. J lost 7 bases, V lost 1 base, and 10 bases had no gene match. The CDR3 DNA follows: TGCGCCAGCAGCCAAGTCGGCAGCGGGAGGGCCTTGAATGAGCAGTTCTTC. As protein: CASSQVGSGRALNEQFF.